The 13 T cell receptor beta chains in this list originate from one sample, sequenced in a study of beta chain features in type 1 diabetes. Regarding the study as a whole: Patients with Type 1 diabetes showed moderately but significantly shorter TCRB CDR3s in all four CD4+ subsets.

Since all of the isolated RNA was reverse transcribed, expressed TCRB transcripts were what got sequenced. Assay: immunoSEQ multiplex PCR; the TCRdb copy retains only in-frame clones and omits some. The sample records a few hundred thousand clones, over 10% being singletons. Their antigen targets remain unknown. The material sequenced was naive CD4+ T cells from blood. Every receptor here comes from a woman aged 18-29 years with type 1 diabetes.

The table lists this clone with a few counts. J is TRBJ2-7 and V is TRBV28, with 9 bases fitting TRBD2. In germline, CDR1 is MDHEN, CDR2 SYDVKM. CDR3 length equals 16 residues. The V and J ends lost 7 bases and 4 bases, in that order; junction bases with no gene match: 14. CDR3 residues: CASTAGETSGPYEQYF. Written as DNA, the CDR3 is TGTGCCAGCACCGCTGGGGAGACTAGCGGACCATACGAGCAGTACTTC.

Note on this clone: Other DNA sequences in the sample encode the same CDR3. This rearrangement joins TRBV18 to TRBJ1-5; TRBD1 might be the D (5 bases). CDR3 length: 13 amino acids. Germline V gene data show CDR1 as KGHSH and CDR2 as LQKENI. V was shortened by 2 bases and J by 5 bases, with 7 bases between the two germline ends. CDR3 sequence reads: CASSPGRDQPQHF. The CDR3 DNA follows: TGTGCCAGCTCACCAGGCAGGGATCAGCCCCAGCATTTT. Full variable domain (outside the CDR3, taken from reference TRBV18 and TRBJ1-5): NAGVMQNPRHLVRRRGQEARLRCSPMKGHSHVYWYRQLPEEGLKFMVYLQKENIIDESGMPKERFSAEFPKEGPSILRIQQVVRGDSAAYFCASSPGRDQPQHFGDGTRLSIL.

The CDR3 sequence is CASSLGLAGGRSKDTQYF. The CDR3 DNA sequence: TGTGCCAGCAGCCTGGGGCTAGCGGGGGGGCGATCTAAAGATACGCAGTATTTT. V gene TRBV7-2 combines with J gene TRBJ2-3; 12 bases fit TRBD2. CDR3 size: 18 residues. CDR1 is SGHTA, CDR2 FQGNSA, per germline. Unmatched junction bases numbered 14, after V lost 5 bases and J lost 5 bases.

The CDR3 protein is CSVEDRQQFNYGYTF. The CDR3 DNA follows: TGCAGCGTTGAAGATAGGCAACAGTTTAACTATGGCTACACCTTC. The chain is built from TRBV29-1 and TRBJ1-2, with unresolved D. This CDR3 has 15 residues. The V end lost 0 bases, the J end lost 1 base, and 12 bases lay between the germline ends. Germline V gene lookup returns CDR1 SQVTM and CDR2 ANQGSEA.

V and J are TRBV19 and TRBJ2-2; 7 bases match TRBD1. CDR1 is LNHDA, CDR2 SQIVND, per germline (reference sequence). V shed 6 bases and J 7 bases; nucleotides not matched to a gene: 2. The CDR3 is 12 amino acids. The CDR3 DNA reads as TGTGCCAGTAGAGGGGGCGGCGGGGAGCTGTTTTTT. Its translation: CASRGGGGELFF.

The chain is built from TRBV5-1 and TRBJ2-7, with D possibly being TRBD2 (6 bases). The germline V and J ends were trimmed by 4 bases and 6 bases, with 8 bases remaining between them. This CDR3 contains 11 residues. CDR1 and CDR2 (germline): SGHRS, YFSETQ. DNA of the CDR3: TGCGCCAGCAGCCGGGACTTCGAGCAGTACTTC. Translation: CASSRDFEQYF.

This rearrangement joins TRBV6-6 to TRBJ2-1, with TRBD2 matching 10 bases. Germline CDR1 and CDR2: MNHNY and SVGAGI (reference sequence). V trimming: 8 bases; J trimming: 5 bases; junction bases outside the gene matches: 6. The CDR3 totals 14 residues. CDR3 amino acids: CASRRTSGNNEQFF. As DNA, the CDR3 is TGTGCCAGCCGGCGGACTAGCGGTAACAATGAGCAGTTCTTC.

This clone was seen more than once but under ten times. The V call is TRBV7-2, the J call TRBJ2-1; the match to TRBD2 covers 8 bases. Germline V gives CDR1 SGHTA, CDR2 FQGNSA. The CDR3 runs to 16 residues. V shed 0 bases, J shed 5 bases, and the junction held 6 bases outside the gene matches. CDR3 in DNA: TGTGCCAGCAGCTTAGCCTCGACTAGCGTAAACAATGAGCAGTTCTTC. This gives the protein CASSLASTSVNNEQFF.

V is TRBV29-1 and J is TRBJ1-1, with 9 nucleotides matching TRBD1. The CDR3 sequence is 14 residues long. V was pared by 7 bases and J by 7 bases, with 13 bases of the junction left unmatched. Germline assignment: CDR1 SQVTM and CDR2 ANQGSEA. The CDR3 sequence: CSASPGTGIGEAFF. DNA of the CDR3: TGCAGCGCCAGTCCCGGGACAGGGATAGGTGAAGCTTTCTTT. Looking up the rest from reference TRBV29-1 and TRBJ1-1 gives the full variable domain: SAVISQKPSRDICQRGTSLTIQCQVDSQVTMMFWYRQQPGQSLTLIATANQGSEATYESGFVIDKFPISRPNLTFSTLTVSNMSPEDSSIYLCSASPGTGIGEAFFGQGTRLTVV.

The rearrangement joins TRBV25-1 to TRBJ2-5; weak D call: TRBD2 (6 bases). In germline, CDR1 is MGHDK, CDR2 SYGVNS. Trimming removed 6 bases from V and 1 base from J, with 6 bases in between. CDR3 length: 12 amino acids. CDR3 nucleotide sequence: TGTGCCAGCAGGCGGGGCCAAGAGACCCAGTACTTC. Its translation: CASRRGQETQYF.

The CDR3 spells CASSRGSGGSNEQFF. The CDR3 nucleotides read TGTGCCAGCAGCCGGGGCTCGGGGGGCAGCAATGAGCAGTTCTTC. The chain couples TRBV7-9 to TRBJ2-1; possibly TRBD2 for D (7 bases). CDR1 is SEHNR and CDR2 is FQNEAQ in the germline V gene (reference sequence). V was cut by 5 bases and J by 6 bases, with 17 bases left in between. This CDR3 is 15 amino acids long.

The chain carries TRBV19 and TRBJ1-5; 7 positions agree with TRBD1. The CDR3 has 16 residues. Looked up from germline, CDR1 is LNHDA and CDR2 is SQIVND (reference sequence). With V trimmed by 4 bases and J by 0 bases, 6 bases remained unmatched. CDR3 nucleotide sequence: TGTGCCAGTAGTACGGGACAGCGTTATAGCAATCAGCCCCAGCATTTT. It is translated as CASSTGQRYSNQPQHF.

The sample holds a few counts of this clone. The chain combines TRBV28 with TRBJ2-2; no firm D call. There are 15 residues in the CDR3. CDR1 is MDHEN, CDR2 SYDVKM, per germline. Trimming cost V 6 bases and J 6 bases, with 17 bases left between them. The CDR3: CASSPGSLVAGELFF. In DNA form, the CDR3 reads TGTGCCAGCAGCCCGGGTTCGCTAGTAGCCGGGGAGCTGTTTTTT.